The T cell receptor beta chain under discussion was sequenced for a study of control samples from healthy donors and cancer patients. A single count supports this clone. Generated by immunoSEQ multiplex PCR, the TCRdb table keeps only in-frame clones and is missing some. The table lists fewer than 200,000 clones, roughly 93% of them singletons. Germline CDR1 and CDR2: SGHTA and FQGNSA. The CDR3 spans 14 residues. Trimming left V 3 bases short and J 8 bases short, with 11 bases between. The receptor comes from a woman aged 55-75 years in good health. The specimen sequenced was blood. The chain uses TRBV7-2 and TRBJ1-6; D is undetermined. CDR3 in amino acids: CASSFGQRYSPLHF. The CDR3 region has the DNA TGTGCCAGCAGCTTTGGTCAGCGGTATTCACCCCTCCACTTT.